This T cell receptor beta chain was captured in a study of shared clonotypes between healthy human individuals (TCRdb year 2020). Broadly, across the study: The cohort comprised a couple of women and a few men aged 18 to 49 years. For each donor, CD4 naive and CD4 memory were each given three plates, CD8 naive was given two plates, and CD8 memory was given one plate. The study deeply sequenced blood TCR repertoires of about 5 healthy adults to estimate repertoire size and the extent of clonotype sharing between individuals. Different laboratories and diverse techniques were used to prepare libraries and sequence TCR repertoires, to increase sequencing depth and limit assay-specific biases. Each donor's leukapheresis produced roughly between roughly 0.85 and 10 billion PBMCs. The paper as a whole reports these results and caveats: Even with the large sequencing depth, rarefaction of the sorted-subset datasets indicated that sequencing was incomplete. Pairwise subsampling led to the expectation that sequencing depth would affect the degree of clonotype sharing among donors. Sharing across several donors was observed for around 5% of naive CD4, 3% to 4% of naive CD8, over 2% of memory CD4, and about 0.38% of memory CD8 clonotypes. The small number of donors limited the genetic and exposure-history diversity represented. Larger estimated clonotype richness was generally found for naive subsets than for memory subsets. Compared with non-shared clonotypes, clonotypes shared by all four sorted-subset donors had higher generation probabilities. Sampling was restricted to blood, and TCR repertoires in tissue are likely to differ from TCR repertoires in blood.

A word on this clone: It lacks a known antigen. At one of its ends the junction is not consistent with the germline gene, which may arise from a read error.

For the CD8 naive samples, CD45RO-negative cells were positively selected for CCR7, yielding a CD45RA+CCR7+ population from which TemRA cells were excluded. The donors were healthy, HIV-negative adults who had no recently reported acute infections or vaccinations. Every donor was a Caucasian adult residing in Nashville, Tennessee, USA. Blood was obtained by leukapheresis, after which PBMCs were separated by Ficoll-Histopaque density gradient centrifugation and cryopreserved in liquid nitrogen vapor phase. Analytical flow cytometry was used to check the purity and quantity of every magnetically sorted T cell population. From each sorted fraction, genomic DNA was isolated and quantified by UV absorbance on a Nanodrop 2000c. CDR1 and CDR2 are read off the germline V gene (reference sequence) as SEHNR and FQNEAQ. Measured from the cysteine to the phenylalanine, the CDR3 is 14 residues long. Only CDR3 DNA remains: 42 bases, in frame from the first base.

Using the deep immunoSEQ assay, TCR CDR3 regions were amplified from genomic DNA by multiplex PCR. Extracted genomic DNA from each cell subset was spread evenly across all wells of several immunoSEQ 96-well plates, with each plate serving as a replicate. For sorted subsets, roughly 200 ng of genomic DNA, equivalent to roughly 33,000 T cell genomes, went into each replicate PCR. Purified libraries were quantified with a Qubit 3.0 fluorometer, sized on a Bioanalyzer 2100, and re-quantified with the KAPA Library Quantification kit. Every immunoSEQ 96-well plate was sequenced on a separate single-read 150-cycle Illumina NextSeq 550 flow cell. As for how the authors treated the data: The immunoSEQ output contained only junctional sequences without quality scores, so filtering could not match that applied to full-length reads. Sequences were annotated with PyIR, a Python wrapper for IgBLAST v1.9, using IMGT germline references to assign V/J genes and CDR3. Reads with weak V/J assignments (E-value above 1e-6), missing CDR3, stop codons, out-of-frame junctions, or ambiguous translated residues were removed. V3J clonotypes were defined as sequences sharing an identical inferred V gene, J gene, and CDR3 amino acid sequence. Percentage overlap between repertoires was calculated by dividing the number of shared unique clonotypes by the size of the smaller repertoire. Three approaches were used to assess repertoire richness: RTK rarefaction, the Chao1 estimator, and Recon v2.1 estimates of unobserved clonotypes. Generation probabilities for all TCRbeta clonotypes obtained by the gDNA method from a handful of donors were computed using OLGA. TCRdb mirrors the immuneACCESS table, restricted to in-frame sequences. Some clones are absent from its copies; in checked studies, under half trace to an unresolved V gene, and the reason for the others is unknown. The D gene and trimming were derived from the DNA, and the V and J assignments and clone size from that table. The sample profile shows some 2,000,000 clones; about 94% of them were found once. The ten largest clones add up to 1% to 1.3% of the sample.

The receptor was derived from a man aged 18 to 29 in good health. Source material: naive CD8+ T cells sorted from blood. The sample's cell subset or site label, decoded: CD45RA+CCR7+. The chain is assembled from TRBV7-9 and TRBJ2-7, with the D gene call left open. The nucleotides read TGTGCCAGCAGCTTAGCAAGGCCGACCTACGCGCAGTACTTC. Translated, it gives CASSLARPTYAQYF.